The present T cell receptor (beta chain) was sequenced within a study of blood T cells in healthy people across ages. Regarding the study as a whole: Correlation between TCR beta diversity and naive T cell percentage was strong.

From germline, CDR1 is MNHEY and CDR2 SMNVEV (reference sequence). This CDR3 region has 14 residues. Each sample used at least 6 million PBMCs. To note about this clonotype: Its specificity is not known.

Together with a sample-barcoded 5' primer, a J-beta primer mix was included in a second PCR lasting about 6 to 11 cycles. Unique molecular identifiers of 12 random nucleotides labeled each cDNA. From the 5' RACE reads, TCRdb called clonotypes with MiXCR, one entry per CDR3 protein. The data hold roughly 800,000 distinct CDR3 sequences, with over 45% observed a single time. Material for sequencing was blood. This receptor was obtained from a young man in good health. The rearrangement uses TRBV27 and TRBJ2-5; 7 nucleotides line up with TRBD2. With the DNA end fitting TRBJ2-7 better, the J assignment may be wrong. DNA for the CDR3: TGTGCCAGCAGCCCCGGATCGGGGGGATACGAGCAGTACTTC. It encodes CASSPGSGGYEQYF.